This T cell receptor beta chain is drawn from a study of neoadjuvant anti-PD-1 for oral cavity cancer. Whole-study findings and limits: After neoadjuvant nivolumab, PBMC T cell clonality was significantly higher in non-responders than responders.

Germline V gene sequence: CDR1 SGHNT, CDR2 YYREEE (reference sequence). This CDR3 comprises 14 residues. Germline trimming cut 4 bases from V and 6 bases from J; bases unmatched to any gene: 7. Cohort: HPV-negative, locally advanced oral cavity squamous cell carcinoma patients. Assay used: immunoSEQ multiplex PCR; TCRdb lists only in-frame clones, some missing. The sample yields 12,000 to 15,000 clones, about 67% seen once. A word on this clone: Its target is not known.

The TCR comes from a person aged 35-79 years with oral cavity squamous cell carcinoma. Sequences were derived from PBMCs, sampled before nivolumab (anti-PD-1) treatment. V usage is TRBV5-4 and J usage is TRBJ2-1; 7 bases are shared with TRBD1. The DNA of the CDR3 is TGTGCCAGCAGCCCGACAGGGTTGGGCAATGAGCAGTTCTTC. Amino acid sequence: CASSPTGLGNEQFF.